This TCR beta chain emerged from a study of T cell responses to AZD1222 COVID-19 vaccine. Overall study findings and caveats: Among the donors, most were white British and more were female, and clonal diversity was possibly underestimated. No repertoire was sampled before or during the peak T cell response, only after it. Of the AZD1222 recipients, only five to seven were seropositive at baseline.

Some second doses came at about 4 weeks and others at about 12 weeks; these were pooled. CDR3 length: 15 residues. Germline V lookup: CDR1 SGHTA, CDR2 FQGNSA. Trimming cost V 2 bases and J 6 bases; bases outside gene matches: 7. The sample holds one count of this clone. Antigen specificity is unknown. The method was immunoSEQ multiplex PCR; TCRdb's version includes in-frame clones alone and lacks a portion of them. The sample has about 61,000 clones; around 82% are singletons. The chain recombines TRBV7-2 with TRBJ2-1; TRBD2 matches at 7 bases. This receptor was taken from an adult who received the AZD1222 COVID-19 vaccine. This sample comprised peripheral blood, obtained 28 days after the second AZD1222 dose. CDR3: CASSLRGSGPNEQFF. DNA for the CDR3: TGTGCCAGCAGCTTACGGGGTAGCGGGCCCAATGAGCAGTTCTTC.